This T cell receptor beta chain was retrieved from a study of blood T cell repertoires in COVID-19. Generated by immunoSEQ multiplex PCR, the TCRdb table keeps only in-frame clones and is missing some. The sample carries about 210,000 clones, around 80% recorded once. The CDR3 extends over 12 amino acids. The germline V gene has CDR1 SNHLY and CDR2 FYNNEI. Trimming removed 6 bases from V and 8 bases from J; junction bases left unmatched: 3. The chain employs TRBV2 and TRBJ2-1; 8 bases map to TRBD2. This receptor was identified in a man aged 35 to 55 who had recovered from COVID-19. Material: peripheral blood. For the CDR3, the DNA is TGTGCCAGCAGGGGACTAGGCGATGAGCAGTTCTTC. Translated: CASRGLGDEQFF. Variable domain in full (rest from reference TRBV2 and TRBJ2-1): EPEVTQTPSHQVTQMGQEVILRCVPISNHLYFYWYRQILGQKVEFLVSFYNNEISEKSEIFDDQFSVERPDGSNFTLKIRSTKLEDSAMYFCASRGLGDEQFFGPGTRLTVL.